This T cell receptor beta chain was sequenced in a study of tumor-infiltrating lymphocytes in primary liver carcinoma. Remarks on this clonotype: The junction departs from germline at one end; a sequencing error may be responsible.

Starting from approximately 500 ng of total RNA, TCR beta cDNA was produced with a primer in the constant region. Three rounds of nested multiplex PCR with slightly modified ARM-PCR produced TCR beta libraries. With TRBV1-TRBV30 forward primers and a C-beta reverse primer, the first two PCR rounds were run for around 10 cycles each. TCRdb re-called the multiplex PCR reads with MiXCR, one entry per CDR3 protein. The sample gives 45,000 or so distinct CDR3 sequences, 60% to 80% of which show up once; about 37% is in the top ten. Germline CDR1 is SGDLS and CDR2 is YYNGEE. The CDR3 extends over 13 amino acids. Co-extraction yielded RNA and DNA from 20-30 mg of unsorted bulk tissue.

The material sequenced was tumor-adjacent normal liver tissue. The chain couples TRBV9 to TRBJ2-1; D is perhaps TRBD1 (5 bases). The sequence was collected from a woman aged 25-40 years with primary liver carcinoma and hepatitis B virus infection. The DNA of the CDR3 is TGTGCCAACAGCCTCTCAGGGCTCAATGAGCAGTTCTTC. This gives the protein CANSLSGLNEQFF.